This T cell receptor (beta chain) is drawn from a study of response to subunit inactivated influenza vaccine. TCRdb independently ran MiXCR on the RT-PCR reads; one entry per CDR3 protein. Counted here are under 200,000 distinct CDR3 sequences, 9.5% to 15% occurring once; the ten biggest clones make up about 31%. This CDR3 is 14 amino acids long. Trimming removed 4 bases from V and 0 bases from J, with 10 bases in between. CDR1 and CDR2 from the germline V gene are MNHNS and SASEGT. This clonotype has only a few counts. This same sample was also taken into another study, of T cells expressing NK-cell markers. From that second work: Making the TCR beta cDNA relied on 5'RACE template switching with UMIs. The study sequenced eight donors, seven HCMV-seropositive and one seronegative.

The chain employs TRBV6-1 and TRBJ2-7; D remains ambiguous. Sequencing used CD8+ T cells sorted from PBMCs, obtained roughly 12 days after vaccination. The sequence was collected from a man over 45 who received an inactivated influenza vaccine. DNA of the CDR3: TGTGCCAGCAGTGCCTCAGGCCGCTCCTACGAGCAGTACTTC. Its protein is CASSASGRSYEQYF.